These 21 T cell receptor beta chains originate from one sample sequenced in a study of cytomegalovirus exposure and HLA in healthy donors. PCR employed 60 Vbeta and 13 Jbeta primers. Method: immunoSEQ multiplex PCR; TCRdb's copy keeps in-frame clones and lacks some. Among roughly 150,000 clones listed, less than 85% were seen once. The sequencing sample was made of PBMCs. The source of these receptors is a woman aged 50 to 65 in good health and CMV-seropositive.

This clone was found once. The V call is TRBV4-1, the J call TRBJ2-1; D may be TRBD2 (7 bases). This CDR3 comprises 15 residues. V gave up 5 bases and J gave up 4 bases, with 15 bases separating them. The V gene's germline CDR1 is MGHRA and CDR2 YSYEKL. Here the CDR3 reads CASSYRGGPYNEQFF. DNA for the CDR3: TGCGCCAGCAGCTATCGCGGGGGCCCGTACAATGAGCAGTTCTTC.

V gene TRBV10-1 combines with J gene TRBJ1-1; 8 bases fit TRBD1. Germline V gene sequence: CDR1 WNHNN, CDR2 SYGVQD (reference sequence). CDR3 size: 20 residues. Unmatched junction bases numbered 26, after V lost 10 bases and J lost 1 base. CDR3: CAITGGGQIDLVWKNTEAFF. Written as DNA, the CDR3 is TGCGCCATCACAGGGGGGGGGCAAATAGATCTAGTCTGGAAGAACACTGAAGCTTTCTTT.

This chain uses TRBV2 with TRBJ2-3; 10 bases are shared with TRBD2. The CDR3 is made up of 14 amino acids. The germline V gene encodes CDR1 SNHLY and CDR2 FYNNEI. After removal of 5 bases from V and 5 bases from J, the junction contained 4 bases not matched to a gene. The CDR3 sequence: CASSSGGGQDTQYF. The DNA for the CDR3 is TGTGCCAGCAGTAGCGGGGGGGGGCAAGATACGCAGTATTTT.

The count of this clone is one. The J gene is TRBJ1-2, the V gene TRBV7-8; D is unclear. The germline CDR1 and CDR2 sequences are SGHVS and FQNEAQ. This CDR3 spans 13 amino acids. V dropped 2 bases and J dropped 8 bases, with 12 bases sitting between them. CDR3 coding DNA: TGTGCCAGCAGCTTAAGAGGGTTCGGCGGCTACACCTTC. Translating gives CASSLRGFGGYTF.

This clone was observed a handful of times. The gene calls are TRBV19 and TRBJ1-6; no reliable D call. Germline V gene lookup returns CDR1 LNHDA and CDR2 SQIVND (reference sequence). There are 17 residues in the CDR3. Trimming shortened V by 6 bases and J by 0 bases, and 15 bases separated the two germline ends. The chain's CDR3 is CASSLDDKSSYNSPLHF. CDR3 DNA sequence: TGTGCCAGTAGCCTCGATGACAAAAGCTCCTATAATTCACCCCTCCACTTT.

V gene TRBV2 combines with J gene TRBJ2-3, with a weak D call TRBD2 (6 bases). Trimming took 6 bases from V and 2 from J, leaving 27 bases between them. The CDR3 totals 19 residues. Germline loops: CDR1 SNHLY, CDR2 FYNNEI. DNA of the CDR3: TGTGCCAGCAGAGTGGGGCAGGGAGGTGTCCTGGCTGCCACAGATACGCAGTATTTT. This codes for CASRVGQGGVLAATDTQYF.

V usage is TRBV30 and J usage is TRBJ1-1, with D perhaps matching TRBD1 (6 bases). The CDR3 is 16 amino acids. Germline loops: CDR1 GTSNPN, CDR2 SVGIG (reference sequence). The V gene lost 0 bases and the J gene lost 5 bases, with 19 bases spanning the gap. CDR3 amino acids: CAWSVQQGARGTEAFF. CDR3 bases: TGTGCCTGGAGTGTACAACAGGGCGCAAGGGGGACTGAAGCTTTCTTT.

The CDR3 DNA is TGTGCCAGCAGCCAAGATTTGGTGTTGCGCCAGGGGTTTAACAATGAGCAGTTCTTC. Its translation is CASSQDLVLRQGFNNEQFF. The chain is built from TRBV4-2 and TRBJ2-1, with D perhaps TRBD1 (6 bases). Germline CDR1 LGHNA, CDR2 YNFKEQ. The CDR3 totals 19 residues. The V end lost 0 bases, the J end lost 5 bases, and 23 bases lay between the germline ends.

As for this clone: Other DNA sequences in the sample encode the same CDR3. The chain recombines TRBV7-9 with TRBJ1-2; D call uncertain. With 4 bases removed from V and 4 bases from J, the gap between germline ends came to 4 bases. From germline, CDR1 is SEHNR and CDR2 FQNEAQ (reference sequence). The length of the CDR3 is 11 residues. The DNA for the CDR3 is TGTGCCAGCAGCTCTACCTATGGCTACACCTTC. It codes for CASSSTYGYTF.

This chain joins TRBV11-2 and TRBJ2-1; D may be TRBD2 (6 bases). The germline gives CDR1 SGHAT, CDR2 FQNNGV. The CDR3 length is 17 residues. V lost 4 bases and J lost 7, with 23 bases in between. CDR3 in DNA: TGTGCCAGCAGCTCGCTCGGGGAATCAGTTGGGGGGAATGAGCAGTTCTTC. Translated: CASSSLGESVGGNEQFF. The full variable domain, rest sourced from reference TRBV11-2 and TRBJ2-1, is EAGVAQSPRYKIIEKRQSVAFWCNPISGHATLYWYQQILGQGPKLLIQFQNNGVVDDSQLPKDRFSAERLKGVDSTLKIQPAKLEDSAVYLCASSSLGESVGGNEQFFGPGTRLTVL.

V and J are TRBV5-1 and TRBJ2-7; 14 bases agree with TRBD2. This CDR3 has 18 amino acids. J lost 1 base, V lost 0 bases, and 6 bases had no gene match. Germline CDR1 SGHRS, CDR2 YFSETQ. CDR3 sequence reads: CASSLETSGGARSYEQYF. CDR3 nucleotide sequence: TGCGCCAGCAGCTTGGAGACTAGCGGGGGGGCCAGATCCTACGAGCAGTACTTC.

V usage is TRBV28 and J usage is TRBJ1-2; D perhaps matches TRBD1 (6 bases). This CDR3 has 15 residues. V lost 1 base, J lost 2 bases, and 11 bases lay in between. CDR1 and CDR2 from the germline V gene are MDHEN and SYDVKM. In DNA form, the CDR3 reads TGTGCCAGCAGTTTATCGGACAGACTCAACTATGGCTACACCTTC. This codes for CASSLSDRLNYGYTF.

The V and J genes are TRBV6-1 and TRBJ2-1, with TRBD2 matching 11 bases. Germline V gene data show CDR1 as MNHNS and CDR2 as SASEGT. The CDR3 contains 15 residues. Unmatched junction bases numbered 10, after V lost 3 bases and J lost 12 bases. CDR3 in amino acids: CASSDWLAGGRGQFF. The CDR3 bases are TGTGCCAGCAGTGATTGGCTAGCGGGGGGACGGGGGCAGTTCTTC.

The rearrangement uses TRBV10-3 and TRBJ2-3; TRBD2 matches 8 bases. The CDR3 loop spans 15 amino acids. V was clipped by 10 bases and J by 0 bases; unmatched bases: 9. Per the germline V gene, CDR1 is ENHRY and CDR2 is SYGVKD. CDR3 in amino acids: CATTLAGLSTDTQYF. The DNA of the CDR3 is TGTGCCACCACCTTAGCGGGGCTTAGCACAGATACGCAGTATTTT.

This clone showed up just a few times. The chain combines TRBV6-4 with TRBJ2-3; maybe TRBD2 (5 bases). This CDR3 comprises 14 residues. Germline values: CDR1 MRHNA, CDR2 SNTAGT. Deletions cut 5 bases from V and 2 bases from J, with 11 bases between. The CDR3 protein is CASSPGGATDTQYF. The DNA for the CDR3 is TGTGCCAGCAGTCCCGGAGGTGCCACAGATACGCAGTATTTT.

The chain is built from TRBV19 and TRBJ2-7; 11 nucleotides match TRBD1. Trimming took 6 bases from V and 3 from J; bases not matched to a gene: 1. Germline CDR1 reads LNHDA; CDR2 reads SQIVND (reference sequence). The CDR3 loop spans 13 amino acids. The CDR3 DNA follows: TGTGCCAGTAGGGGGACAGGGGGCTACGAGCAGTACTTC. This gives the protein CASRGTGGYEQYF.

The genes are TRBV11-2 and TRBJ2-7; 10 nucleotides agree with TRBD2. CDR3 length: 16 residues. Germline V lookup: CDR1 SGHAT, CDR2 FQNNGV. V shed 6 bases and J 5 bases; nucleotides not matched to a gene: 13. DNA of the CDR3: TGTGCCAGCAGTCCAAGGGGGGCTAGCGGGGGAGACGAGCAGTACTTC. Its translation is CASSPRGASGGDEQYF.

The rearrangement uses TRBV7-9 and TRBJ2-2, with 12 positions matching TRBD2. Germline V gene lookup returns CDR1 SEHNR and CDR2 FQNEAQ (reference sequence). V lost 5 bases to trimming and J lost 3 bases; unmatched junction nucleotides: 4. The CDR3 runs 16 residues. The CDR3 spells CASSPRLAGDTGELFF. The CDR3 coding sequence is TGTGCCAGCAGCCCCCGACTAGCGGGGGACACCGGGGAGCTGTTTTTT.

The chain recombines TRBV6-6 with TRBJ1-6; 7 positions match TRBD1. CDR3 length: 14 residues. In germline, CDR1 is MNHNY, CDR2 SVGAGI (reference sequence). V was pared by 2 bases and J by 11 bases, with 6 bases of the junction left unmatched. CDR3 nucleotide sequence: TGTGCCAGCAGTTACGAGGGGGCGGGGACACCCCTCCACTTT. It codes for CASSYEGAGTPLHF.

This chain connects TRBV4-3 to TRBJ2-1, with 7 bases identical to TRBD2. The CDR3 sequence is 18 residues long. V shed 0 bases and J 8 bases; nucleotides not matched to a gene: 16. Per germline, CDR1 LGHNA and CDR2 YSLEER. The CDR3 loop is CASSQDSERGGLIDEQFF. CDR3 coding DNA: TGCGCCAGCAGCCAAGATTCGGAGCGGGGCGGACTCATCGATGAGCAGTTCTTC.

The gene calls are TRBV5-4 and TRBJ2-3; the D gene is possibly TRBD2 (6 bases). Germline CDR1 is SGHNT and CDR2 is YYREEE (reference sequence). V shed 0 bases and J shed 4 bases, with 12 bases lying between them. This CDR3 is 15 amino acids long. Here the CDR3 reads CASSLEGLGADTQYF. The DNA of the CDR3 is TGTGCCAGCAGCTTGGAGGGACTTGGGGCAGATACGCAGTATTTT.